This T cell receptor beta chain was documented in a study of T cells in women clearing cervical HPV infection. Study as a whole: For cases, blood was sampled a median approximately 150 days after lesion detection, interquartile range about 90 to 200 days.

Measured with immunoSEQ multiplex PCR; TCRdb has only the in-frame clones, and not every one. The sample includes about 20,000 clones. Dot-blot hybridization genotyped cervical HPV amplified with MY09/MY11 PCR. Specimen: blood buffy coat. The source is a woman aged 18-70 years with a cervical HPV16 infection that either progressed to CIN3+ or cleared (not recorded which).

CDR3 loop: CASSSPTGLTDTQYF. CDR3 DNA (partial): TGTGCCAGCAGCTCACCGACAGGGTTGACAGATACG. The chain employs TRBV7-9 and TRBJ2-3; 7 positions match TRBD1. The read ends 3 residues before the CDR3 terminus; that terminus is restored from the germline J gene. Germline CDR1 SEHNR, CDR2 FQNEAQ (reference sequence). V was pared by 4 bases and J by 3 bases, with 7 bases of the junction left unmatched. The CDR3 has 15 residues.